Shown below are 5 T cell receptor beta chains from a single sample sequenced in a study of shared clonotypes between healthy human individuals. Repertoires were generated with immunoSEQ multiplex PCR, while TCRdb's copy carries only in-frame clones and drops some. This sample has more than 2 million clones, with over 85% found just once. Naive CD8 cells were CD45RO-negative, positively selected for CCR7, excluding terminally differentiated effector memory CD45RA+ cells. Material for sequencing was naive CD8+ T cells from PBMCs. All receptors derive from a man aged 18 to 30 in good health. Some clones in this sample may be carry-over from other donors' samples.

The chain joins TRBV4-3 to TRBJ1-2; a weak D match, TRBD1 (6 bases). V lost 0 bases and J 8 bases, leaving 16 bases between the germline ends. The CDR3 runs 15 residues. Germline V gene sequence: CDR1 LGHNA, CDR2 YSLEER. CDR3 sequence (DNA): TGCGCCAGCAGCCAAGATATCAGGGGCGCGGAGGGCTACACCTTC. As protein: CASSQDIRGAEGYTF.

The chain links TRBV27 to TRBJ2-7; no reliable D call. V was shortened by 5 bases and J by 3 bases, with 20 bases between the two germline ends. This CDR3 has 16 residues. In germline, CDR1 is MNHEY, CDR2 SMNVEV (reference sequence). This CDR3 is CASSPRGSLLVYEQYF. CDR3 nucleotide sequence: TGTGCCAGCAGTCCCCGCGGTAGTCTCCTCGTCTACGAGCAGTACTTC.

The V and J genes are TRBV6-1 and TRBJ2-1; maybe TRBD2 (5 bases). Per germline, CDR1 MNHNS and CDR2 SASEGT. V lost 8 bases and J lost 7, with 12 bases in between. The CDR3 totals 12 residues. The CDR3: CASSPLANEQFF. The DNA for the CDR3 is TGTGCCAGCTCCCCTTTAGCGAATGAGCAGTTCTTC.

The V and J genes are TRBV18 and TRBJ2-3; 8 nucleotides line up with TRBD2. CDR1 is KGHSH, CDR2 LQKENI, per germline. This CDR3 region has 17 residues. Unmatched junction bases numbered 9, after V lost 3 bases and J lost 1 base. This CDR3 reads CASSPERGAGGTDTQYF. The CDR3 bases are TGTGCCAGCTCACCGGAGCGGGGAGCGGGGGGCACAGATACGCAGTATTTT.

J is TRBJ1-3 and V is TRBV2, with 7 bases lining up with TRBD1. CDR1 and CDR2 (germline): SNHLY, FYNNEI. Trimming took 8 bases from V and 0 from J; bases not matched to a gene: 4. CDR3 length: 14 residues. CDR3 sequence reads: CASPRDSSGNTIYF. DNA for the CDR3: TGTGCCAGCCCTAGGGACAGCTCTGGAAACACCATATATTTT.